This T cell receptor beta chain was found in a study of neurological immune-mediated disorders. Whole-study results and caveats: While HTLV-1-associated myelopathy showed the greatest TCR clonal expansion, multiple sclerosis showed the least, falling below healthy controls. CDR3 amino acid sequences of expanded clones were not shared across subjects, a result suggesting private repertoires in all groups. According to phylogenetic grouping, one related-CDR3 cluster, a possible signature, contained the repertoires of 18 of 34 multiple sclerosis patients.

The CDR3 sequence is 15 residues long. The V segment lost 3 bases and the J segment 8 bases; nucleotides outside the gene matches: 11. Germline CDR1 reads SGHTA; CDR2 reads FQGNSA. This clonotype was recorded at least ten times. Its antigen is undetermined. With 10-nucleotide random UMIs, 5'RACE was used to make the cDNA. Each CDR3 protein is one row after TCRdb ran MiXCR on the 5' RACE reads. This table holds about 74,000 distinct CDR3 sequences, 5.2% found once. Sequenced sample: PBMCs. The TCR comes from a man between 18 and 29 years old with multiple sclerosis. The rearrangement uses TRBV7-2 and TRBJ1-2; 8 bases line up with TRBD1. The DNA of the CDR3 is TGTGCCAGCAGCTTGGAAATACAGGGGGTGAACGGCTACACCTTC. Its translation: CASSLEIQGVNGYTF.